This T cell receptor (beta chain) appears in the sequencing data of a study of tumor T cells in aggressive B-cell lymphoma. This CDR3 is built from 13 residues. The germline V gene encodes CDR1 SGHTA and CDR2 FQGNSA. The V segment lost 3 bases and the J segment 7 bases; nucleotides outside the gene matches: 3. Measured with immunoSEQ multiplex PCR; TCRdb has only the in-frame clones, and not every one. The sample contains some 3,200 clones, 94% of which appear only once. Sample: tumor tissue. The J gene is TRBJ2-5, the V gene TRBV7-2; 9 nucleotides match TRBD1. The clonotype comes from an adult with diffuse large B cell lymphoma. In DNA, the CDR3 is TGTGCCAGCAGCTTGGGACAGGGAGGGACCCAGTACTTC. Translating gives CASSLGQGGTQYF.